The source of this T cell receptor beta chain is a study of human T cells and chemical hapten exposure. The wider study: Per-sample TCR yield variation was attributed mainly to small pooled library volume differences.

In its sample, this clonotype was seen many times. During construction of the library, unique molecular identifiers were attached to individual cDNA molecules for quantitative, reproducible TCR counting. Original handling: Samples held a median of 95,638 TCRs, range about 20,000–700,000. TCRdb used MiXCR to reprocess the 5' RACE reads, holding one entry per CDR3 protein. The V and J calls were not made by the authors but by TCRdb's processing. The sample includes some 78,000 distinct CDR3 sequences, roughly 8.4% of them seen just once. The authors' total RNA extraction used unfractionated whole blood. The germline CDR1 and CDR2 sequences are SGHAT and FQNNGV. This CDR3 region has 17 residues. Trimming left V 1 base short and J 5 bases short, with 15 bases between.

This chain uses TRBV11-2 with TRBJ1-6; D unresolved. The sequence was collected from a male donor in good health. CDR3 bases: TGTGCCAGCAGCTTAGGGATGCGTATCCCTCATAATTCACCCCTCCACTTT. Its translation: CASSLGMRIPHNSPLHF. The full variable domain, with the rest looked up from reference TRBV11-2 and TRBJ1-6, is EAGVAQSPRYKIIEKRQSVAFWCNPISGHATLYWYQQILGQGPKLLIQFQNNGVVDDSQLPKDRFSAERLKGVDSTLKIQPAKLEDSAVYLCASSLGMRIPHNSPLHFGNGTRLTVT.